This record looks at one TCR beta chain sequence and its context. This sample was taken from a study of blood T cell repertoires in COVID-19. Study-level background: Specimens from acute and convalescent COVID-19 originated in the United States, Italy and Spain.

This CDR3 region has 14 residues. Trimming removed 3 bases at V and 1 base at J, with 12 bases between. CDR1 is DFQATT, CDR2 SNEGSKA, per germline (reference sequence). One Seattle source followed patients from active infection through their disease course. Study processing details: How many nucleated cells were present was estimated from reference gene primer amplification. Only in-frame clones appear in the TCRdb table, and some are missing; sequencing was by immunoSEQ multiplex PCR. Clonal size and the V and J genes are those of that table, whereas D and trimming came from the DNA. The table shows more than 85,000 clones, with roughly 92% occurring only once.

Sequencing used peripheral blood. This chain links TRBV20-1 with TRBJ1-2; a weak D match, TRBD1 (6 bases). The receptor's source is a woman aged 50 to 60 with COVID-19, enrolled during active disease. The CDR3 region is CSASPQGNNYGYTF. The CDR3 DNA is TGCAGTGCTAGTCCACAGGGAAATAACTATGGCTACACCTTC.